The 20 T cell receptor beta chains listed next were all sequenced from one sample in a study of shared clonotypes between healthy human individuals. Profiled with immunoSEQ multiplex PCR; TCRdb holds only in-frame clones, not every one. The sample records about 2,500,000 clones, around 90% being singletons. Material: naive CD4+ T cells sorted from blood. Subset here: CD45RA+ positively selected. These receptors all come from a man aged 18 to 29 in good health.

The J gene is TRBJ2-7, the V gene TRBV30; 7 nucleotides agree with TRBD1. V lost 0 bases and J lost 4; bases outside the gene matches: 6. CDR1 is GTSNPN and CDR2 is SVGIG in the germline V gene (reference sequence). The CDR3 totals 14 residues. CDR3 loop: CAWSVGTEPYEQYF. The CDR3 DNA is TGTGCCTGGAGTGTAGGGACAGAACCTTACGAGCAGTACTTC.

This chain joins TRBV6-6 and TRBJ2-7; D remains unclear. CDR3 length: 14 amino acids. Trimming left V 7 bases short and J 3 bases short, with 16 bases between. CDR1 MNHNY and CDR2 SVGAGI come from the germline V gene (reference sequence). CDR3 bases: TGTGCCAGCACCGATACAATGGGTAGCTACGAGCAGTACTTC. It yields the protein CASTDTMGSYEQYF.

The chain recombines TRBV7-8 with TRBJ2-3, with 7 bases matching TRBD2. CDR3 length: 16 residues. Germline trimming cut 5 bases from V and 2 bases from J; bases unmatched to any gene: 10. Germline V gene data show CDR1 as SGHVS and CDR2 as FQNEAQ. Written as DNA, the CDR3 is TGTGCCAGCAGCACCCCAGCGGGACCGACCACAGATACGCAGTATTTT. It specifies CASSTPAGPTTDTQYF.

This clone was detected once. The CDR3 sequence: CASSPGTDEKLFF. In DNA form, the CDR3 reads TGTGCCAGCAGTCCCGGGACAGACGAAAAACTGTTTTTT. The chain uses TRBV5-6 and TRBJ1-4; 7 nucleotides align to TRBD1. Germline-derived CDR1 and CDR2 are SGHDT and YYEEEE. The V segment lost 5 bases and the J segment 8 bases; nucleotides outside the gene matches: 6. The CDR3 spans 13 residues.

The rearrangement links TRBV28 to TRBJ2-5; D is tentatively TRBD1 or TRBD2 (5 bases each). Trimming took 6 bases from V and 5 from J, leaving 10 bases between them. The CDR3 totals 12 residues. The germline CDR1 and CDR2 sequences are MDHEN and SYDVKM. CDR3 amino acids: CASRRGGETQYF. In nucleotides, the CDR3 is TGTGCCAGCAGACGTGGGGGTGAGACCCAGTACTTC.

The V gene is TRBV19, the J gene TRBJ2-7; D tentatively reads TRBD1 or TRBD2 (6 bases each). From germline, CDR1 is LNHDA and CDR2 SQIVND (reference sequence). This CDR3 comprises 14 residues. V was pared by 3 bases and J by 1 base, with 10 bases between. This chain's CDR3 is CASSIKGGSYEQYF. The CDR3 DNA sequence: TGTGCCAGTAGTATCAAGGGGGGTTCCTACGAGCAGTACTTC.

This chain links TRBV6-5 with TRBJ1-3; possibly TRBD1 for D (5 bases). The V gene lost 2 bases and the J gene lost 0 bases, with 8 bases spanning the gap. CDR3 length: 15 residues. Germline values: CDR1 MNHEY, CDR2 SVGAGI. DNA of the CDR3: TGTGCCAGCAGTTACGGGGACCGCTCTGGAAACACCATATATTTT. Translated, it gives CASSYGDRSGNTIYF.

This sequence joins TRBV9 and TRBJ2-7; a weak D match, TRBD2 (6 bases). The CDR3 runs 16 residues. Germline-derived CDR1 and CDR2 are SGDLS and YYNGEE. The ends were cut back, 0 bases at V and 5 bases at J, with 18 bases in the middle. CDR3 region: CASSVGPWGEADEQYF. The DNA of the CDR3 is TGTGCCAGCAGCGTAGGCCCGTGGGGGGAGGCCGACGAGCAGTACTTC.

The V call is TRBV5-4, the J call TRBJ2-3; a possible D gene is TRBD2 (6 bases). The CDR3 extends over 16 amino acids. From germline, CDR1 is SGHNT and CDR2 YYREEE (reference sequence). V was shortened by 2 bases and J by 0 bases, with 13 bases between the two germline ends. The chain's CDR3 is CASSFEAGPSTDTQYF. CDR3 DNA: TGTGCCAGCAGCTTTGAGGCGGGACCTAGCACAGATACGCAGTATTTT.

This rearrangement joins TRBV5-4 to TRBJ1-2; D gene unclear. From germline, CDR1 is SGHNT and CDR2 YYREEE (reference sequence). V was shortened by 2 bases and J by 8 bases, with 10 bases between the two germline ends. The CDR3 sequence is 12 residues long. CDR3 region: CASSLPDTGYTF. DNA of the CDR3: TGTGCCAGCAGCTTACCCGACACAGGCTACACCTTC.

V usage is TRBV6-5 and J usage is TRBJ1-2; TRBD1 matches 8 bases. The germline gives CDR1 MNHEY, CDR2 SVGAGI. The CDR3 totals 15 residues. J lost 7 bases, V lost 10 bases, and 17 bases had no gene match. The CDR3 spells CAISEPGQAKGGYTF. CDR3 sequence (DNA): TGTGCCATCAGCGAACCGGGACAGGCGAAGGGTGGCTACACCTTC.

The chain employs TRBV10-3 and TRBJ2-1, with TRBD2 identical over 7 bases. The CDR3 covers 14 residues. Trimming removed 4 bases from V and 2 bases from J; junction bases left unmatched: 2. Per the germline V gene, CDR1 is ENHRY and CDR2 is SYGVKD. The CDR3 DNA reads TGTGCCATCAGTGTAGGGACTACCTACAATGAGCAGTTCTTC. This translates into CAISVGTTYNEQFF.

The chain recombines TRBV6-5 with TRBJ1-1, with 10 bases matching TRBD1. This CDR3 contains 14 residues. CDR1 is MNHEY and CDR2 is SVGAGI in the germline V gene. The trim removed 6 bases at V and 8 bases at J, leaving 9 bases unmatched. CDR3 coding DNA: TGTGCCAGCAGGCTTAGCCCGGACAGGGGGGAAGCTTTCTTT. Encoded protein: CASRLSPDRGEAFF.

The chain is built from TRBV18 and TRBJ2-1; the D gene is possibly TRBD2 (7 bases). The V end was cut by 5 bases, the J end by 2 bases, with 19 bases between. The CDR3 runs 17 residues. Germline lookup yields CDR1 KGHSH and CDR2 LQKENI. CDR3 nucleotide sequence: TGTGCCAGCTCATCCGTAGGTACGGGGGGCGCCTACAATGAGCAGTTCTTC. Protein product: CASSSVGTGGAYNEQFF. The whole variable domain, remainder taken from reference TRBV18 and TRBJ2-1, is NAGVMQNPRHLVRRRGQEARLRCSPMKGHSHVYWYRQLPEEGLKFMVYLQKENIIDESGMPKERFSAEFPKEGPSILRIQQVVRGDSAAYFCASSSVGTGGAYNEQFFGPGTRLTVL.

J is TRBJ2-3 and V is TRBV2, with 12 bases lining up with TRBD2. V lost 7 bases and J lost 5; bases outside the gene matches: 10. Per germline, CDR1 SNHLY and CDR2 FYNNEI. CDR3 length equals 16 residues. CDR3 in DNA: TGTGCCAGCAAGCTTCTAGCGGGAGGGCCTGGAGATACGCAGTATTTT. Translation: CASKLLAGGPGDTQYF.

The chain joins TRBV7-2 to TRBJ1-1; 7 bases map to TRBD1. Germline V CDR1 and CDR2: SGHTA, FQGNSA. Unmatched junction bases numbered 4, after V lost 0 bases and J lost 0 bases. This CDR3 has 16 residues. Here the CDR3 DNA reads TGTGCCAGCAGCTTAGCTACGGGACAGATGAACACTGAAGCTTTCTTT. Its translation: CASSLATGQMNTEAFF.

In this sample, this clone turned up once. V is TRBV29-1 and J is TRBJ2-4; TRBD2 might be the D (5 bases). Trimming shortened V by 5 bases and J by 8 bases, and 13 bases separated the two germline ends. This CDR3 spans 12 amino acids. Looked up from germline, CDR1 is SQVTM and CDR2 is ANQGSEA. CDR3 in DNA: TGCAGCGTTAAGGGTGAGGGTGACATTCAGTACTTC. It translates to CSVKGEGDIQYF.

The rearrangement joins TRBV5-1 to TRBJ2-3; D unclear. CDR3 size: 15 residues. The V gene's germline CDR1 is SGHRS and CDR2 YFSETQ. V was trimmed by 1 base and J by 0 bases, leaving 9 bases between them. This CDR3 is CASSLTTTSTDTQYF. The CDR3, as DNA: TGCGCCAGCAGCTTGACTACCACTAGCACAGATACGCAGTATTTT.

The chain links TRBV6-4 to TRBJ1-2; no firm D call. Germline lookup yields CDR1 MRHNA and CDR2 SNTAGT. This CDR3 is built from 17 residues. V lost 6 bases, J lost 1 base, and 21 bases lay in between. The CDR3 nucleotides are TGTGCCAGCAGCCTCTTCGCAGAAGGCGCTGATAACTATGGCTACACCTTC. It encodes CASSLFAEGADNYGYTF.

J is TRBJ2-3 and V is TRBV5-6; 7 nucleotides agree with TRBD1. The CDR3 length is 15 residues. Trimming took 4 bases from V and 0 from J; bases not matched to a gene: 5. The germline CDR1 and CDR2 sequences are SGHDT and YYEEEE. CDR3 residues: CASSATGRSTDTQYF. In DNA form, the CDR3 reads TGTGCCAGCAGCGCGACAGGGCGTAGCACAGATACGCAGTATTTT.